This TCR beta chain was captured in a study of blood T cell repertoires in COVID-19. Study-wide context: T cells, B-cell-depleted T cells, or PBMCs provided the cDNA or gDNA that served as material.

With 2 bases clipped from V and 1 base from J, the junction kept 8 bases outside the gene matches. Germline CDR1 and CDR2: SGHTA and FQGTGA. The CDR3 consists of 17 residues. In the original processing: Estimation of nucleated cell counts was performed using reference gene primer amplification. Some clones are missing from TCRdb's copy, which holds only in-frame ones; the method was immunoSEQ multiplex PCR. That table is the source of V, J and clone size, and D and trimming were worked out from the DNA. Seen here are under 40,000 clones, approximately 91% observed once, and the top ten hold about 35%.

The J gene is TRBJ2-3, the V gene TRBV7-3, with 8 bases aligning to TRBD2. Sequencing was performed on peripheral blood. The TCR sequence derives from a man in his sixties or seventies with active COVID-19. CDR3 in DNA: TGTGCCAGCAGCTTAGCGGGAGGCTCGCCGGGCACAGATACGCAGTATTTT. Its protein product is CASSLAGGSPGTDTQYF.